A selection of T cell receptor beta chains follows, all from one sample in a study of blood T cell repertoires in COVID-19. This table comes from immunoSEQ multiplex PCR, and its TCRdb copy is limited to in-frame clones, with some not included. In the table there are 200,000 to 250,000 clones, approximately 78% of which are singletons. The sample was peripheral blood. All receptors derive from a woman older than 75 with COVID-19, enrolled during active disease. CDR3s include the opening cysteine and the closing phenylalanine or tryptophan. A D gene is named only where the DNA matches it firmly. Where a row states a size, it is once, few, many or the class of an expanded clone; other rows omit it.

d_call j_call cdr3_length v_call clone_size cdr3_aa cdr3_nt
- TRBJ2-7 12 TRBV11-2 - CASSSTPIEQYF TGTGCCAGCAGCTCCACACCAATCGAGCAGTACTTC
- TRBJ1-1 15 TRBV7-3 - CASSLEGNMNTEAFF TGTGCCAGCAGCTTGGAGGGCAACATGAACACTGAAGCTTTCTTT
TRBD2 TRBJ2-2 14 TRBV29-1 - CSVQAGVDTGELFF TGCAGCGTACAAGCGGGAGTTGACACCGGGGAGCTGTTTTTT
TRBD1 TRBJ1-6 14 TRBV9 - CASSPGQGNSPLHF TGTGCCAGCAGCCCGGGACAGGGCAATTCACCCCTCCACTTT
TRBD1 TRBJ2-2 14 TRBV2 - CASSLTGNSGELFF TGTGCCAGCAGCCTGACAGGGAACTCCGGGGAGCTGTTTTTT
- TRBJ1-3 18 TRBV7-8 few CASSPRVIGGSSGNTIYF TGTGCCAGCAGCCCTAGGGTAATTGGGGGGTCGTCTGGAAACACCATATATTTT
- TRBJ1-1 13 TRBV5-1 - CASSLAFNTEAFF TGCGCCAGCAGCTTGGCCTTCAACACTGAAGCTTTCTTT
TRBD2 TRBJ2-3 18 TRBV2 - CASRKGTSGSWGTDTQYF TGTGCCAGCAGAAAAGGGACTAGCGGGAGTTGGGGAACAGATACGCAGTATTTT
- TRBJ1-1 14 TRBV5-1 - CASSLNTGNTEAFF TGCGCCAGCAGCTTGAACACAGGGAACACTGAAGCTTTCTTT
TRBD2 TRBJ2-3 14 TRBV11-2 - CASSRDYQGDTQYF TGTGCCAGCTCGCGGGACTACCAAGGGGATACGCAGTATTTT
- TRBJ1-1 13 TRBV7-9 once CASSTGQNTEAFF TGTGCCAGCAGCACGGGACAGAACACTGAAGCTTTCTTT
TRBD1 TRBJ1-5 16 TRBV24-1 once CATSESGTGDYQPQHF TGTGCCACCAGTGAGTCCGGGACAGGGGACTATCAGCCCCAGCATTTT
- TRBJ1-5 13 TRBV10-3 - CAISGGGNQPQHF TGTGCCATCAGTGGGGGAGGAAATCAGCCCCAGCATTTT
- TRBJ1-6 14 TRBV5-1 - CASRKTGDNSPLHF TGCGCCAGCAGGAAGACAGGCGATAATTCACCCCTCCACTTT
TRBD1 TRBJ1-5 13 TRBV2 - CASSDTGGQPQHF TGTGCCAGCAGTGATACAGGGGGTCAGCCCCAGCATTTT
TRBD1 TRBJ1-2 14 TRBV7-9 - CASSLTGGGQGYTF TGTGCCAGCAGCTTAACAGGGGGCGGTCAAGGCTACACCTTC
TRBD1 TRBJ2-1 16 TRBV5-1 - CASSTTGTGLYNEQFF TGCGCCAGCAGCACGACCGGGACAGGCCTATACAATGAGCAGTTCTTC